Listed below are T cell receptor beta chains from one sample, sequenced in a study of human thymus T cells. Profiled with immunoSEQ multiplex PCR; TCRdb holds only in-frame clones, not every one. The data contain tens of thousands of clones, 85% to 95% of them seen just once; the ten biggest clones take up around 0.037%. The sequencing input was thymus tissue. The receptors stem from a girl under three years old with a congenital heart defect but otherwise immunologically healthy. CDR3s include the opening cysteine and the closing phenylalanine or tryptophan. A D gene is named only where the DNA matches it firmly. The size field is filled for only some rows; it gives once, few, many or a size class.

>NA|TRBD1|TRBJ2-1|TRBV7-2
CASPPGTGARWGLNNEQFF
TGTGCCAGCCCCCCCGGGACAGGGGCTCGCTGGGGGCTAAACAATGAGCAGTTCTTC
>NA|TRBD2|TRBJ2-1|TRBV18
CASSPREANWDNEQFF
TGTGCCAGCTCACCTCGGGAGGCAAATTGGGACAATGAGCAGTTCTTC
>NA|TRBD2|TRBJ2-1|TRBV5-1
CASSPPPGTSGSFAYNEQFF
TGCGCCAGCAGCCCACCCCCCGGGACTAGCGGGAGTTTTGCCTACAATGAGCAGTTCTTC
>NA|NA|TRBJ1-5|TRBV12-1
CASSPGGFRDNQPQHF
TGTGCCAGCAGCCCCGGGGGATTTCGGGATAATCAGCCCCAGCATTTT
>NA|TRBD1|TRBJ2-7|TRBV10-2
CASSIRDRPYEQYF
TGCGCCAGCAGTATCCGGGACAGGCCCTACGAGCAGTACTTC
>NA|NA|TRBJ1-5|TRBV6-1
CASSEALRGTNQPQHF
TGTGCCAGCAGTGAAGCGCTTCGGGGGACTAATCAGCCCCAGCATTTT
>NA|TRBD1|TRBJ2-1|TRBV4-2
CASSQDEGAQDEQFF
TGTGCCAGCAGCCAAGATGAGGGGGCGCAGGACGAGCAGTTCTTC
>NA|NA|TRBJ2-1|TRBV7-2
CASSPSANEQFF
TGTGCCAGCAGCCCTTCGGCCAATGAGCAGTTCTTC
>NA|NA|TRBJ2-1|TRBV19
CASSILEGTNEQFF
TGTGCCAGTAGTATCTTGGAGGGTACCAATGAGCAGTTCTTC
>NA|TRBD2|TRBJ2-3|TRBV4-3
CASSQEAGGLVGDTQYF
TGCGCCAGCAGCCAAGAAGCCGGAGGACTAGTCGGAGATACGCAGTATTTT
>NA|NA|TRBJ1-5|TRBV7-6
CASSLEYGYQPQHF
TGTGCCAGCAGCCTAGAGTATGGGTATCAGCCCCAGCATTTT
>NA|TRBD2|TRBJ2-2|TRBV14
CASSQTWGLAGSSSTGELFF
TGTGCCAGCAGCCAAACCTGGGGACTAGCGGGATCCTCGAGCACCGGGGAGCTGTTTTTT
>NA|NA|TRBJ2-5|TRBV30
CAWNVRPQETQYF
TGTGCCTGGAATGTACGTCCTCAAGAGACCCAGTACTTC
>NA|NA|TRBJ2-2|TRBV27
CASSFYRIPGELFF
TGTGCCAGCAGTTTTTACAGGATCCCCGGGGAGCTGTTTTTT
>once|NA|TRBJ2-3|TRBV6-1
CASSETRTDTQYF
TGTGCCAGCAGTGAGACGCGGACAGATACGCAGTATTTT
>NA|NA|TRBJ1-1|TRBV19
CASSMVRTGDTEAFF
TGTGCCAGTAGTATGGTCCGGACCGGGGACACTGAAGCTTTCTTT
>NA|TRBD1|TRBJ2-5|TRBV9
CASSPRDRGVQETQYF
TGTGCCAGCAGCCCCCGGGACAGGGGGGTCCAAGAGACCCAGTACTTC
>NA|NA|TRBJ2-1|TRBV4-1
CASSQGGLDRYDNEQFF
TGCGCCAGCAGCCAAGGGGGCTTGGACAGATACGACAATGAGCAGTTCTTC
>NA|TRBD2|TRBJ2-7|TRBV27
CASSSPGLAGARDEQYF
TGTGCCAGCAGTTCACCGGGACTAGCGGGAGCCCGGGACGAGCAGTACTTC
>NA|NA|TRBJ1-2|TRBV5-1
CASSLVGRVHGYTF
TGCGCCAGCAGCCTGGTTGGCAGGGTCCATGGCTACACCTTC
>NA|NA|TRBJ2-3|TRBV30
CAWSPRRADTQYF
TGTGCCTGGAGTCCCCGGAGGGCAGATACGCAGTATTTT
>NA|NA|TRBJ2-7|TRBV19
CASSHPQGRGSYLSYEQYF
TGTGCCAGTAGCCACCCGCAGGGCAGGGGAAGTTACTTGTCCTACGAGCAGTACTTC
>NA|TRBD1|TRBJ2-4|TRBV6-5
CASSKQGAGDIQYF
TGTGCCAGCAGTAAACAGGGGGCAGGGGACATTCAGTACTTC
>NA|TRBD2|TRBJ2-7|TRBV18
CASSPTSGLTYEQYF
TGTGCCAGCTCACCAACTAGCGGTTTAACCTACGAGCAGTACTTC
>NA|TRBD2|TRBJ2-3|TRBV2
CASSVASGRGDTQYF
TGTGCCAGCAGTGTCGCTAGCGGGAGGGGAGATACGCAGTATTTT
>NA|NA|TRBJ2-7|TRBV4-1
CASSQRLYGNYEQYF
TGCGCCAGCAGCCAGCGGCTTTACGGGAATTACGAGCAGTACTTC
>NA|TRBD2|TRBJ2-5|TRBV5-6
CASSLGLAGETQYF
TGCGCCAGCAGCTTGGGACTAGCGGGAGAGACCCAGTACTTC
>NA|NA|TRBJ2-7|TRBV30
CASITRGLPADEQYF
TGTGCCTCCATAACCCGGGGACTTCCCGCCGACGAGCAGTACTTC
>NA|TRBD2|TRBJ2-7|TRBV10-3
CAIRTSGRNEQYF
TGTGCCATCAGGACTAGCGGGAGGAACGAGCAGTACTTC
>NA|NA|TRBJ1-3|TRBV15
CATSRVERETRSSGNTIYF
TGTGCCACCAGCAGAGTTGAGAGGGAGACCAGGTCCTCTGGAAACACCATATATTTT
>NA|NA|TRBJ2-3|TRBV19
CASSSTTDTQYF
TGTGCCAGTAGTTCGACCACAGATACGCAGTATTTT
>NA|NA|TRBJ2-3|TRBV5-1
CASRHTRLADTQYF
TGCGCCAGCAGACATACCCGATTAGCAGATACGCAGTATTTT
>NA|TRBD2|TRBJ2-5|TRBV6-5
CASRSGRAWQETQYF
TGTGCCAGCCGATCCGGGAGGGCATGGCAAGAGACCCAGTACTTC
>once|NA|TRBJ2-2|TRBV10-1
CASSAGKLRDTNTGELFF
TGCGCCAGCAGTGCCGGGAAATTAAGGGACACAAACACCGGGGAGCTGTTTTTT
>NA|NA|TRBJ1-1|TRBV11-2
CASSLGATENTEAFF
TGTGCCAGCAGCTTAGGGGCGACAGAGAACACTGAAGCTTTCTTT
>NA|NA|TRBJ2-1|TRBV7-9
CASRPRGGASNEQFF
TGTGCCAGCAGGCCGAGGGGGGGCGCGAGCAATGAGCAGTTCTTC
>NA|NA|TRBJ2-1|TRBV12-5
CASGLVPEVRDNEAYNEQFF
TGTGCTAGTGGTTTGGTACCCGAGGTGAGGGATAATGAGGCCTACAATGAGCAGTTCTTC
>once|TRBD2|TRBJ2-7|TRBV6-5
CASRELAEVYEQYF
TGTGCCAGCAGGGAACTAGCGGAGGTCTACGAGCAGTACTTC
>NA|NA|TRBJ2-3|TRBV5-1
CASSSKGEGPDTQYF
TGCGCCAGCAGCTCCAAGGGGGAGGGCCCAGATACGCAGTATTTT
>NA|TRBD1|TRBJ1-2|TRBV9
CASSSRDGTGGAEGYTF
TGTGCCAGCAGCTCCCGGGATGGGACAGGGGGCGCGGAAGGCTACACCTTC
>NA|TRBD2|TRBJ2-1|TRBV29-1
CSVPGLAGSSSYNEQFF
TGCAGCGTACCGGGACTAGCGGGATCCTCCTCCTACAATGAGCAGTTCTTC
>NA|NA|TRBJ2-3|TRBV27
CASSRSSTDTQYF
TGTGCCAGCAGCCGCAGTAGCACAGATACGCAGTATTTT
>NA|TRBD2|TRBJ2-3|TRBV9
CASSARLAPTDTQYF
TGTGCCAGCAGCGCCCGACTAGCCCCCACAGATACGCAGTATTTT
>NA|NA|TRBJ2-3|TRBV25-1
CASSEWGREYPDTQYF
TGTGCCAGCAGTGAATGGGGGCGGGAGTACCCAGATACGCAGTATTTT
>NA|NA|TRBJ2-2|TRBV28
CASSLCSGELFF
TGTGCCAGCAGTTTATGTTCCGGGGAGCTGTTTTTT
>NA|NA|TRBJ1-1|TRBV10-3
CAITERHTEAFF
TGTGCCATCACCGAGCGGCACACTGAAGCTTTCTTT
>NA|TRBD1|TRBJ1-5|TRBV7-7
CASSPTTDRDRSNQPQHF
TGTGCTAGCAGCCCTACCACTGACAGGGACCGGAGCAATCAGCCCCAGCATTTT
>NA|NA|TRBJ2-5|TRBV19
CASKRGETQYF
TGTGCCAGTAAGAGGGGTGAGACCCAGTACTTC
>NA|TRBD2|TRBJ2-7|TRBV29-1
CSVGREHHEQYF
TGCAGCGTTGGGCGGGAGCATCACGAGCAGTACTTC
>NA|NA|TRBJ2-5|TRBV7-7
CASSLRAGETQYF
TGTGCCAGCAGCTTACGGGCGGGAGAGACCCAGTACTTC
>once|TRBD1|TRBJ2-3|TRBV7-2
CASSPPGTGGTDTQYF
TGTGCCAGCAGCCCTCCCGGGACAGGGGGCACAGATACGCAGTATTTT
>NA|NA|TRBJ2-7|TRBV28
CASSLGPLSYEQYF
TGTGCCAGCAGTTTAGGTCCACTCTCCTACGAGCAGTACTTC
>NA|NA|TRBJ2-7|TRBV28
CASSGRGQDTYEQYF
TGTGCCAGCAGTGGGAGGGGACAGGATACCTACGAGCAGTACTTC
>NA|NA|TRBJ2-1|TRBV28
CASSLCTPPNRNEQFF
TGTGCCAGCAGTTTATGCACACCACCAAACAGGAATGAGCAGTTCTTC
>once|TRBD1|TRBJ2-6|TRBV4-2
CASSLISFRCRGPGANVLTF
TGTGCCAGCAGCCTAATCTCGTTCAGGTGTAGGGGGCCCGGGGCCAACGTCCTGACTTTC
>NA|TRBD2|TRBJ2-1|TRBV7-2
CASNPQAGVSYNEQFF
TGTGCCAGTAACCCCCAGGCGGGGGTGTCCTACAATGAGCAGTTCTTC
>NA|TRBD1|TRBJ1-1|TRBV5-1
CASSLGPDRGQRNTEAFF
TGCGCCAGCAGCTTGGGCCCAGACAGGGGGCAGCGAAACACTGAAGCTTTCTTT
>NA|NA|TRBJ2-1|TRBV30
CAWIKGCSYNEQFF
TGTGCCTGGATTAAGGGCTGCTCCTACAATGAGCAGTTCTTC
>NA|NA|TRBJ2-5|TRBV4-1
CASSQGKGKQETQYF
TGCGCCAGCAGCCAAGGGAAAGGGAAACAAGAGACCCAGTACTTC